One sample yielded the 21 T cell receptor beta chains listed below, sequenced in a study of T-cell memory formation after mild COVID-19. TCRdb ran MiXCR on the 5' RACE reads and lists one entry per CDR3 protein. The repertoire consists of about 420,000 distinct CDR3 sequences, with about a quarter occurring once and the leading ten covering roughly 14%. The sequenced sample consisted of PBMCs or a T cell subset sorted from them (not recorded which). These receptors all come from an adult woman who had mild COVID-19 (a few samples of this study predate the infection). Cell type and time point are not known.

The V call is TRBV20-1, the J call TRBJ1-2, with D hard to call. Per germline, CDR1 DFQATT and CDR2 SNEGSKA (reference sequence). The CDR3 has 14 amino acids. V lost 4 bases and J lost 5, with 17 bases in between. The DNA of the CDR3 is TGCAGTGCTAACCCCCGGCGAGGACCTTATGGCTACACCTTC. It specifies CSANPRRGPYGYTF.

The sample holds a few counts of this clonotype. The chain uses TRBV20-1 and TRBJ2-5; D is undetermined. Germline-derived CDR1 and CDR2 are DFQATT and SNEGSKA (reference sequence). This CDR3 region has 10 residues. Trimming cost V 6 bases and J 5 bases, with 7 bases left between them. CDR3 DNA sequence: TGCAGTGCAAGAAGTGAGACCCAGTACTTC. Protein sequence: CSARSETQYF.

This rearrangement joins TRBV15 to TRBJ2-1; D not certain. V gave up 3 bases and J gave up 12 bases, with 15 bases separating them. The CDR3 runs to 13 residues. The germline V gene has CDR1 LNHNV and CDR2 YYDKDF (reference sequence). CDR3 bases: TGTGCCACCAGCAGCCGGCTAGTGGACGGGCAGTTCTTC. Translation gives CATSSRLVDGQFF.

This clonotype was observed a few times. The rearrangement joins TRBV9 to TRBJ1-2; D possibly corresponds to TRBD1 (5 bases). The V gene lost 2 bases and the J gene lost 6 bases, with 14 bases spanning the gap. Germline V lookup: CDR1 SGDLS, CDR2 YYNGEE. This CDR3 spans 14 amino acids. CDR3 loop: CASSVPGQGDGYTF. CDR3 nucleotide sequence: TGTGCCAGCAGCGTCCCCGGGCAGGGCGATGGCTACACCTTC.

This clonotype was detected ten times or more. The rearrangement links TRBV6-5 to TRBJ1-2, with D perhaps matching TRBD1 (6 bases). V was pared by 6 bases and J by 1 base, with 9 bases between. The V gene's germline CDR1 is MNHEY and CDR2 SVGAGI. CDR3 size: 13 residues. The CDR3 protein is CASSPDSNYGYTF. CDR3 sequence (DNA): TGTGCCAGCAGCCCGGACAGTAACTATGGCTACACCTTC.

Only a few counts were recorded for this clonotype. This sequence joins TRBV5-1 and TRBJ2-4; D not resolved. Germline V gene lookup returns CDR1 SGHRS and CDR2 YFSETQ. V lost 0 bases, J lost 0 bases, and 10 bases lay in between. The CDR3 consists of 16 residues. In nucleotides, the CDR3 is TGCGCCAGCAGCTTGGAGGTTTCCCTAGCCAAAAACATTCAGTACTTC. Translated: CASSLEVSLAKNIQYF.

V is TRBV20-1 and J is TRBJ2-1; 10 bases agree with TRBD2. The CDR3 has 16 residues. V was clipped by 0 bases and J by 4 bases; unmatched bases: 6. Germline V gene data show CDR1 as DFQATT and CDR2 as SNEGSKA (reference sequence). For the CDR3, the DNA is TGCAGTGCTAGAGATATGGGACTAGCGCCTTACAATGAGCAGTTCTTC. Translating gives CSARDMGLAPYNEQFF.

This CDR3 reads CASSGWGDNQPQHF. DNA for the CDR3: TGTGCCAGCAGTGGATGGGGAGACAATCAGCCCCAGCATTTT. V usage is TRBV2 and J usage is TRBJ1-5; D unclear. The CDR3 loop spans 14 amino acids. Trimming took 4 bases from V and 3 from J, leaving 10 bases between them. Looked up from germline, CDR1 is SNHLY and CDR2 is FYNNEI.

This clonotype occurred once. The chain links TRBV4-1 to TRBJ1-1, with 8 bases aligning to TRBD1. The V and J ends lost 3 bases and 0 bases, in that order; junction bases with no gene match: 15. The CDR3 spans 19 residues. Germline V CDR1 and CDR2: MGHRA, YSYEKL. The CDR3 is CASSQQPQVPGQVNTEAFF. DNA for the CDR3: TGCGCCAGCAGCCAGCAACCCCAAGTCCCGGGACAGGTGAACACTGAAGCTTTCTTT.

This clonotype has only a few counts. V is TRBV11-2 and J is TRBJ2-1, with D possibly TRBD2 on 5 matching bases. The V end was cut by 2 bases, the J end by 8 bases, with 19 bases between. The CDR3 runs to 16 residues. CDR1 is SGHAT, CDR2 FQNNGV, per germline. CDR3 nucleotides: TGTGCCAGCAGCTTATCGGCTAACGGGGTGTCGGATGAGCAGTTCTTC. It yields the protein CASSLSANGVSDEQFF. Full variable domain (rest looked up from reference TRBV11-2 and TRBJ2-1): EAGVAQSPRYKIIEKRQSVAFWCNPISGHATLYWYQQILGQGPKLLIQFQNNGVVDDSQLPKDRFSAERLKGVDSTLKIQPAKLEDSAVYLCASSLSANGVSDEQFFGPGTRLTVL.

The V call is TRBV25-1, the J call TRBJ1-2, with D unclear. From germline, CDR1 is MGHDK and CDR2 SYGVNS. The CDR3 extends over 13 amino acids. Trimming took off 0 bases at V and 5 bases at J, with 7 bases between the two ends. The CDR3 reads CASSEYSVYGYTF. Written as DNA, the CDR3 is TGTGCCAGCAGTGAATATTCAGTTTATGGCTACACCTTC.

This clonotype was picked up many times. The chain links TRBV6-4 to TRBJ2-3, with TRBD1 matching 7 bases. This CDR3 has 14 residues. V lost 0 bases, J lost 4 bases, and 1 base stayed unmatched. Germline V gene lookup returns CDR1 MRHNA and CDR2 SNTAGT. CDR3 region: CASSDSTGPDTQYF. CDR3 nucleotides: TGTGCCAGCAGTGACTCGACAGGGCCAGATACGCAGTATTTT.

This chain's CDR3 is CSFIQGFSYEQYF. In nucleotides, the CDR3 is TGCAGCTTTATCCAGGGATTCTCCTACGAGCAGTACTTC. The J gene is TRBJ2-7, the V gene TRBV29-1; perhaps TRBD1 as D (5 bases). The germline gives CDR1 SQVTM, CDR2 ANQGSEA. The V gene lost 8 bases and the J gene lost 0 bases, with 14 bases spanning the gap. The CDR3 runs 13 residues.

The chain's CDR3 is CASSVTIYNSPLHF. DNA of the CDR3: TGTGCCAGCAGTGTCACCATCTATAATTCACCCCTCCACTTT. The chain uses TRBV12-3 or TRBV12-4 and TRBJ1-6; D is unclear. This CDR3 comprises 14 residues. Trimming took off 5 bases at V and 3 bases at J, with 8 bases between the two ends.

The CDR3 spells CATSVTGAQPQHF. CDR3 in DNA: TGTGCCACCAGTGTTACAGGGGCTCAGCCCCAGCATTTT. The genes are TRBV24-1 and TRBJ1-5, with 7 nucleotides matching TRBD1. The CDR3 runs 13 residues. Germline V gives CDR1 KGHDR, CDR2 SFDVKD. V lost 5 bases and J lost 6; bases outside the gene matches: 3.

The chain carries TRBV7-2 and TRBJ2-1, with TRBD2 identical over 10 bases. Germline V gives CDR1 SGHTA, CDR2 FQGNSA. The CDR3 sequence is 15 residues long. The junction had 6 bases not matched to a gene; V was cut back by 6 bases and J by 4 bases. This CDR3 reads CASSVIAGGYNEQFF. As DNA, the CDR3 is TGTGCCAGCAGTGTTATAGCGGGAGGATACAATGAGCAGTTCTTC.

The rearrangement uses TRBV5-1 and TRBJ2-2; D perhaps matches TRBD1 (6 bases). V lost 6 bases, J lost 5 bases, and 14 bases lay in between. Germline CDR1 reads SGHRS; CDR2 reads YFSETQ. The CDR3 runs 14 residues. CDR3 sequence reads: CASILTQGTGELFF. As DNA, the CDR3 is TGCGCCAGCATTCTTACACAGGGAACCGGGGAGCTGTTTTTT.

CDR3 sequence: CASLGGLNTEAFF. DNA of the CDR3: TGTGCCAGCCTGGGGGGACTGAACACTGAAGCTTTCTTT. This chain joins TRBV6-2 or TRBV6-3 and TRBJ1-1; possibly TRBD1 for D (5 bases). Germline-derived CDR1 and CDR2 are MNHEY and SVGEGT. The V end lost 8 bases, the J end lost 0 bases, and 10 bases lay between the germline ends. The CDR3 length is 13 residues.

A few counts support this clonotype. J is TRBJ1-2 and V is TRBV14; tentatively, D is TRBD1 (6 bases). The CDR3 is made up of 13 amino acids. The V end lost 3 bases, the J end lost 6 bases, and 11 bases lay between the germline ends. Germline CDR1 SGHDN, CDR2 FVKESK. The CDR3 protein is CASSQAYRDGYTF. CDR3 in DNA: TGTGCCAGCAGCCAGGCCTACAGGGATGGCTACACCTTC.

The chain is built from TRBV5-1 and TRBJ2-1; the D gene is possibly TRBD2 (7 bases). Per germline, CDR1 SGHRS and CDR2 YFSETQ. Trimming removed 7 bases at V and 3 bases at J, with 17 bases between. The CDR3 has 15 residues. The CDR3 sequence: CASGGDTVVYNEQFF. The CDR3 DNA is TGCGCCAGCGGGGGGGACACTGTGGTCTACAATGAGCAGTTCTTC.

This clonotype was counted between two and nine times. The CDR3 sequence: CASSGTVLEQFF. CDR3 nucleotide sequence: TGTGCCAGCAGCGGGACAGTACTCGAGCAGTTCTTC. The rearrangement joins TRBV7-2 to TRBJ2-1; 7 nucleotides agree with TRBD1. The germline CDR1 and CDR2 sequences are SGHTA and FQGNSA. V lost 5 bases to trimming and J lost 10 bases; unmatched junction nucleotides: 5. The CDR3 totals 12 residues.